A single sample is the source of the 26 T cell receptor beta chains below, sequenced in a study of blood T cell repertoires in COVID-19. Data came from immunoSEQ multiplex PCR; TCRdb stores just in-frame clones and leaves some out. The sample records some 300,000 clones, approximately 90% being singletons. The sequencing input was peripheral blood. These TCRs come from a woman aged 30 to 39 who had recovered from COVID-19.

The genes are TRBV28 and TRBJ1-5; 7 bases fit TRBD1. The trim removed 2 bases at V and 2 bases at J, leaving 3 bases unmatched. Germline CDR1 and CDR2: MDHEN and SYDVKM. The CDR3 length is 15 residues. CDR3 coding DNA: TGTGCCAGCAGTTTAGGAGGGACAGGCAATCAGCCCCAGCATTTT. It translates to CASSLGGTGNQPQHF.

The chain recombines TRBV29-1 with TRBJ2-3; D might be TRBD1 (8 bases). CDR1 and CDR2 (germline): SQVTM, ANQGSEA. This CDR3 is built from 14 residues. The V and J ends lost 6 bases and 2 bases respectively, with 15 bases between them. This CDR3 reads CSVTQGGFTDTQYF. In DNA, the CDR3 is TGCAGCGTAACACAGGGGGGGTTCACAGATACGCAGTATTTT.

V is TRBV20-1 and J is TRBJ2-1; D remains unclear. From germline, CDR1 is DFQATT and CDR2 SNEGSKA (reference sequence). The length of the CDR3 is 10 residues. V shed 8 bases and J shed 4 bases, with 6 bases lying between them. CDR3 protein: CSLRYNEQFF. CDR3 DNA sequence: TGCAGTCTTCGGTACAATGAGCAGTTCTTC.

The CDR3 DNA is TGTGCCAGCAGCCATCGCGACAGGGACGAAAAACTGTTTTTT. Translated, it gives CASSHRDRDEKLFF. The V and J genes are TRBV3-1 (or the pseudogene TRBV3-2) and TRBJ1-4; TRBD1 agrees at 7 bases. V trimming: 3 bases; J trimming: 8 bases; junction bases outside the gene matches: 6. The CDR3 spans 14 residues. Germline V CDR1 and CDR2: LGHDT, YNNKEL (reference sequence).

The chain links TRBV28 to TRBJ2-7, with a tentative D call TRBD1 (5 bases). V lost 4 bases and J 4 bases, leaving 20 bases between the germline ends. CDR1 is MDHEN, CDR2 SYDVKM, per germline. The CDR3 totals 16 residues. The CDR3 region has the DNA TGTGCCAGCAGTTCACAGGTTTTCTCGACTTCATACGAGCAGTACTTC. It is translated as CASSSQVFSTSYEQYF.

The V gene is TRBV7-9, the J gene TRBJ1-2; D is undetermined. This CDR3 has 12 amino acids. V was shortened by 5 bases and J by 6 bases, with 10 bases between the two germline ends. Germline V gene sequence: CDR1 SEHNR, CDR2 FQNEAQ (reference sequence). This CDR3 is CASSPTENGYTF. CDR3 nucleotides: TGTGCCAGCAGCCCCACAGAGAATGGCTACACCTTC.

V gene TRBV5-1 combines with J gene TRBJ2-2; TRBD1 aligns across 7 bases. The junction had 3 bases not matched to a gene; V was cut back by 4 bases and J by 0 bases. The CDR3 spans 15 residues. The germline V gene has CDR1 SGHRS and CDR2 YFSETQ. In DNA form, the CDR3 reads TGCGCCAGCAGCCGGGACAGTTCGAACACCGGGGAGCTGTTTTTT. As protein: CASSRDSSNTGELFF.

This clone was picked up a small number of times. The rearrangement links TRBV2 to TRBJ2-2; D gene uncertain. The V and J ends lost 6 bases and 0 bases respectively, with 14 bases between them. Looked up from germline, CDR1 is SNHLY and CDR2 is FYNNEI. This CDR3 has 16 amino acids. CDR3 sequence reads: CASSVWQYPNTGELFF. The CDR3 bases are TGTGCCAGCAGCGTCTGGCAGTACCCGAACACCGGGGAGCTGTTTTTT.

The V call is TRBV9, the J call TRBJ2-2, with TRBD2 matching 8 bases. The junction had 10 bases not matched to a gene; V was cut back by 3 bases and J by 0 bases. The CDR3 is made up of 18 amino acids. Germline V gene data show CDR1 as SGDLS and CDR2 as YYNGEE. The CDR3 bases are TGTGCCAGCAGCGACGACCCCTGGCGGGGGGCGAACACCGGGGAGCTGTTTTTT. This translates into CASSDDPWRGANTGELFF.

This clone has just a few counts. The chain joins TRBV2 to TRBJ1-6, with D maybe TRBD1 (5 bases). Trimming cost V 4 bases and J 10 bases, with 17 bases left between them. The CDR3 has 15 residues. The germline V gene has CDR1 SNHLY and CDR2 FYNNEI. CDR3 region: CASSAYLDRESPLHF. CDR3 DNA: TGTGCCAGCAGTGCTTACCTAGACAGAGAGTCACCCCTCCACTTT.

The V gene is TRBV5-1, the J gene TRBJ2-1; 7 bases are shared with TRBD1. Germline V lookup: CDR1 SGHRS, CDR2 YFSETQ. J lost 0 bases, V lost 7 bases, and 7 bases had no gene match. The CDR3 has 15 residues. The DNA for the CDR3 is TGCGCCAGCTCACAGGGGTCTAGCTCCTACAATGAGCAGTTCTTC. Translation gives CASSQGSSSYNEQFF. The full variable domain, rest sourced from reference TRBV5-1 and TRBJ2-1, is KAGVTQTPRYLIKTRGQQVTLSCSPISGHRSVSWYQQTPGQGLQFLFEYFSETQRNKGNFPGRFSGRQFSNSRSEMNVSTLELGDSALYLCASSQGSSSYNEQFFGPGTRLTVL.

The chain carries TRBV28 and TRBJ1-2; 8 bases agree with TRBD1. V trimming: 5 bases; J trimming: 6 bases; junction bases outside the gene matches: 8. The CDR3 runs to 14 residues. Looked up from germline, CDR1 is MDHEN and CDR2 is SYDVKM. The DNA for the CDR3 is TGTGCCAGCAGTATTGGACAGGGCTCGGATGGCTACACCTTC. Translating gives CASSIGQGSDGYTF.

The chain is built from TRBV5-1 and TRBJ2-7, with 7 bases that match TRBD1. Germline V lookup: CDR1 SGHRS, CDR2 YFSETQ. The CDR3 is made up of 14 amino acids. Trimming removed 4 bases from V and 3 bases from J; junction bases left unmatched: 7. For the CDR3, the DNA is TGCGCCAGCAGCGCACAGGGGTCCCACTACGAGCAGTACTTC. Amino acid sequence: CASSAQGSHYEQYF. Looking up the rest from reference TRBV5-1 and TRBJ2-7 gives the full variable domain: KAGVTQTPRYLIKTRGQQVTLSCSPISGHRSVSWYQQTPGQGLQFLFEYFSETQRNKGNFPGRFSGRQFSNSRSEMNVSTLELGDSALYLCASSAQGSHYEQYFGPGTRLTVT.

The chain links TRBV7-3 to TRBJ2-7, with 7 nucleotides matching TRBD1. CDR3 size: 16 residues. Germline V gene sequence: CDR1 SGHTA, CDR2 FQGTGA. V dropped 5 bases and J dropped 3; count of bases not matched to a gene: 13. This CDR3 is CASSPNYPGTVYEQYF. CDR3 nucleotide sequence: TGTGCCAGCAGCCCGAACTATCCCGGGACAGTCTACGAGCAGTACTTC.

V is TRBV7-8 and J is TRBJ1-1; D unresolved. V was clipped by 5 bases and J by 9 bases, with 13 bases between them. The germline gives CDR1 SGHVS, CDR2 FQNEAQ. CDR3 length equals 12 residues. DNA of the CDR3: TGTGCCAGCAGCACCAATCGCGCCCAAGCTTTCTTT. This encodes CASSTNRAQAFF.

This clone appeared a single time. The rearrangement joins TRBV29-1 to TRBJ1-2; D perhaps matches TRBD1 (6 bases). Between the trimmed V and J ends, which lost 6 bases and 5 bases, there was a span of 22 bases. Germline assignment: CDR1 SQVTM and CDR2 ANQGSEA. There are 15 residues in the CDR3. This CDR3 is CSVPGSAQGRYGYTF. CDR3 coding DNA: TGCAGCGTCCCCGGCAGCGCACAGGGCCGATATGGCTACACCTTC.

DNA of the CDR3: TGTGCCATCAGTGACAGGGGGCTTGATGGCTACACCTTC. Its protein is CAISDRGLDGYTF. The chain links TRBV10-3 to TRBJ1-2, with 8 nucleotides matching TRBD1. This CDR3 has 13 amino acids. CDR1 and CDR2 from the germline V gene are ENHRY and SYGVKD. J gave up 6 bases and V 3 bases, and 3 bases lay outside the gene matches.

V gene TRBV19 combines with J gene TRBJ2-2, with TRBD2 matching over 8 bases. J was trimmed by 7 bases and V by 2 bases; bases with no gene match: 3. The length of the CDR3 is 14 residues. Germline-derived CDR1 and CDR2 are LNHDA and SQIVND (reference sequence). In DNA, the CDR3 is TGTGCCAGTAGTATAACTAGCGGAGGCGGGGAGCTGTTTTTT. It translates to CASSITSGGGELFF.

The V and J genes are TRBV4-2 and TRBJ2-6, with D possibly matching TRBD1 (5 bases). The CDR3 consists of 17 residues. V was shortened by 0 bases and J by 2 bases, with 11 bases between the two germline ends. CDR1 LGHNA and CDR2 YNFKEQ come from the germline V gene. CDR3 region: CASSQDQPRAGANVLTF. Here the CDR3 DNA reads TGTGCCAGCAGCCAAGATCAACCCAGGGCTGGGGCCAACGTCCTGACTTTC.

The V gene is TRBV28, the J gene TRBJ1-2; D might be TRBD1 (5 bases). Between the trimmed V and J ends, which lost 4 bases and 1 base, there was a span of 16 bases. CDR1 MDHEN and CDR2 SYDVKM come from the germline V gene. CDR3 length: 16 amino acids. The CDR3 loop reads CASSSNTQGFNYGYTF. The CDR3 DNA follows: TGTGCCAGCAGTTCCAATACTCAGGGTTTTAACTATGGCTACACCTTC.

DNA for the CDR3: TGTGCCAGCAGCCTTACCTTTGGCACAGGGTACGAGCAGTACTTC. Amino acid sequence: CASSLTFGTGYEQYF. The chain joins TRBV3-1 (or the pseudogene TRBV3-2) to TRBJ2-7; D perhaps matches TRBD1 (6 bases). Germline CDR1 and CDR2: LGHDT and YNNKEL (reference sequence). The V end lost 4 bases, the J end lost 4 bases, and 17 bases lay between the germline ends. The CDR3 contains 15 residues.

The V gene is TRBV7-3, the J gene TRBJ2-7, with TRBD2 matching over 8 bases. The CDR3 is made up of 15 amino acids. Germline loops: CDR1 SGHTA, CDR2 FQGTGA. The junction had 6 bases not matched to a gene; V was cut back by 5 bases and J by 0 bases. In DNA, the CDR3 is TGTGCCAGCAGCGCGGGGGGCGCGCTCTCCTACGAGCAGTACTTC. Amino acids: CASSAGGALSYEQYF.

The chain couples TRBV6-5 to TRBJ1-3, with 10 bases identical to TRBD1. The CDR3 length is 15 residues. V lost 6 bases to trimming and J lost 6 bases; unmatched junction nucleotides: 8. Per the germline V gene, CDR1 is MNHEY and CDR2 is SVGAGI. The CDR3 DNA reads as TGTGCCAGCAGGTCCGGGACAGGGGACGAAAACACCATATATTTT. Translating it yields CASRSGTGDENTIYF.

This clone was recorded a few times. The rearrangement links TRBV5-1 to TRBJ1-1; 9 bases align to TRBD1. The CDR3 extends over 16 amino acids. J gave up 1 base and V 4 bases, and 8 bases lay outside the gene matches. The germline V gene has CDR1 SGHRS and CDR2 YFSETQ. CDR3 sequence reads: CASSQGTGIRNTEAFF. The CDR3 bases are TGCGCCAGCAGCCAAGGGACAGGGATTAGGAACACTGAAGCTTTCTTT.

V and J are TRBV11-2 and TRBJ1-2, with D perhaps TRBD1 (6 bases). This CDR3 region has 14 residues. Germline assignment: CDR1 SGHAT and CDR2 FQNNGV. Trimming cost V 4 bases and J 4 bases, with 13 bases left between them. The CDR3 reads CASSSVRGIYGYTF. The CDR3, as DNA: TGTGCCAGCAGCTCCGTCAGGGGCATCTATGGCTACACCTTC.

This clone was recorded a few times. The chain couples TRBV5-1 to TRBJ2-5, with TRBD2 identical over 15 bases. The CDR3 has 17 amino acids. With V trimmed by 1 base and J by 3 bases, 4 bases remained unmatched. Germline V gene data show CDR1 as SGHRS and CDR2 as YFSETQ. The CDR3 region has the DNA TGCGCCAGCAGCTTGCCCCGGACTAGCGGGGGGGAAGAGACCCAGTACTTC. Translating gives CASSLPRTSGGEETQYF. Full variable domain (remainder filled in from reference TRBV5-1 and TRBJ2-5): KAGVTQTPRYLIKTRGQQVTLSCSPISGHRSVSWYQQTPGQGLQFLFEYFSETQRNKGNFPGRFSGRQFSNSRSEMNVSTLELGDSALYLCASSLPRTSGGEETQYFGPGTRLLVL.